This T cell receptor (beta chain) was profiled in a study of cytomegalovirus exposure and HLA in healthy donors. The assay was immunoSEQ multiplex PCR, and TCRdb's table has in-frame clones only and misses some. The repertoire consists of hundreds of thousands of clones, with around nine tenths occurring once and the leading ten covering around 0.9%. Per the germline V gene, CDR1 is SGHDT and CDR2 is YYEEEE. Trimming shortened V by 4 bases and J by 2 bases, and 12 bases separated the two germline ends. The CDR3 sequence is 14 residues long. This receptor was obtained from a woman under 30 in good health and CMV-seronegative. The rearrangement uses TRBV5-6 and TRBJ1-1; TRBD1 is a possible D gene (6 bases). Specimen: PBMCs. This CDR3 is CASSERTANTEAFF. DNA of the CDR3: TGTGCCAGCAGCGAACGGACAGCCAACACTGAAGCTTTCTTT. Full variable domain (rest looked up from reference TRBV5-6 and TRBJ1-1): DAGVTQSPTHLIKTRGQQVTLRCSPKSGHDTVSWYQQALGQGPQFIFQYYEEEERQRGNFPDRFSGHQFPNYSSELNVNALLLGDSALYLCASSERTANTEAFFGQGTRLTVV.